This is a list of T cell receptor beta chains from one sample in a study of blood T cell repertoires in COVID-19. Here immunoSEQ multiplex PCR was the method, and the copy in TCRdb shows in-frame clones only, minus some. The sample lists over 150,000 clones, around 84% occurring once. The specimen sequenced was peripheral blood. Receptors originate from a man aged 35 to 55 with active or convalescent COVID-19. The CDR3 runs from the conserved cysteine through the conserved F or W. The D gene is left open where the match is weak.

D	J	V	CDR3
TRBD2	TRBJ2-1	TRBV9	CASSPLLEGGGGNEQFF
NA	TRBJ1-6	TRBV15	CATSRSAENSPLHF
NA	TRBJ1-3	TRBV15	CATSRTRGSGNTIYF
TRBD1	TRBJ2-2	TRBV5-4	CASSLRTGGTGELFF
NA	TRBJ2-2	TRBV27	CASSFGTTNTGELFF
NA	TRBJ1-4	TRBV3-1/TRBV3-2	CASSQEQGWEKLFF
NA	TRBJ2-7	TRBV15	CATSRDGQGPRSYEQYF
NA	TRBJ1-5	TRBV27	CASSSELYSNQPQHF
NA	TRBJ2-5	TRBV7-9	CASSIRQENQETQYF
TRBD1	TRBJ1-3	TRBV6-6	CASRDSKSSGNTIYF
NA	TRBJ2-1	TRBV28	CASDRSRGYEQFF
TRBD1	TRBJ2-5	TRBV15	CATSSQNHRGETQYF
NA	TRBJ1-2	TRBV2	CASSGDSTVGYTF
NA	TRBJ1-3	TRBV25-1	CASSSLRGSGNTIYF
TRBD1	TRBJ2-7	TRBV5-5	CASSLVGQGSSYEQYF
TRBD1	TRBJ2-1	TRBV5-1	CASSERQGNEQFF
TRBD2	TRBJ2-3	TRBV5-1	CASSLEASGHTDTQYF
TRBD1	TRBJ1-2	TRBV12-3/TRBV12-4	CASSPTGGNGYTF
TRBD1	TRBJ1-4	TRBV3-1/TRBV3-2	CASSPRERGRLEKLFF
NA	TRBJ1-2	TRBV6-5	CASSYSRRRDGYTF